This TCR beta chain was sequenced during a study of blood T cell repertoires in COVID-19. The method was immunoSEQ multiplex PCR; TCRdb's version includes in-frame clones alone and lacks a portion of them. The sample consists of approximately 100,000 clones, about 80% of them appearing once. V was cut by 4 bases and J by 7 bases, with 17 bases left in between. This CDR3 spans 14 amino acids. The V call is TRBV23-1, the J call TRBJ2-7; a possible D gene is TRBD1 (6 bases). TRBV23-1 is noted as an ORF with a role that remains uncertain. Material: peripheral blood. This sequence was found in a man aged 55 to 70 with acute or convalescent COVID-19. CDR3 sequence: CASSPNNRAEEQYF. In DNA, the CDR3 is TGCGCCAGCAGTCCAAACAACAGGGCGGAAGAGCAGTACTTC.